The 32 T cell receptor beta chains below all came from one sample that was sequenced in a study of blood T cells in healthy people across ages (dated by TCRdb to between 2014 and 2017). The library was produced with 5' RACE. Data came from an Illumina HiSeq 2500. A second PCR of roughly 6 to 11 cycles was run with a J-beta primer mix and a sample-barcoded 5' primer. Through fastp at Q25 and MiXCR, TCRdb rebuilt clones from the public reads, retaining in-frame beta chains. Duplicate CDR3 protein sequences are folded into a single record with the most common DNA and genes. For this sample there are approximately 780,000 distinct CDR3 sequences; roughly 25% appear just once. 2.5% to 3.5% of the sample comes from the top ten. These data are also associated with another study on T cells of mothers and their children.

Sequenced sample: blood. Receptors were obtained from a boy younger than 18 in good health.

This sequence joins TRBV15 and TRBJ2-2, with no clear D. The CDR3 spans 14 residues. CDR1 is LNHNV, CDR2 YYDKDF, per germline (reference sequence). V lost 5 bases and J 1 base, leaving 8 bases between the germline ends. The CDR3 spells CATSLDGNTGELFF. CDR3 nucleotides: TGTGCCACCAGCCTGGACGGGAACACCGGGGAGCTGTTTTTT.

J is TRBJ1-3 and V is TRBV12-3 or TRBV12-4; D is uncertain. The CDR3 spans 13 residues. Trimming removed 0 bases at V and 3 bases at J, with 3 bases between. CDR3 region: CASSLAFGNTIYF. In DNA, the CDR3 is TGTGCCAGCAGTTTAGCCTTTGGAAACACCATATATTTT.

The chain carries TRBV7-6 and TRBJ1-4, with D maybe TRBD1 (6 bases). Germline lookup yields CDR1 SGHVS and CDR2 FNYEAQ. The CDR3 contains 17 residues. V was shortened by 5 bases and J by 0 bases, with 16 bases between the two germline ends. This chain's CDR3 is CASSLRGRRATNEKLFF. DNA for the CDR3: TGTGCCAGCAGCCTCAGGGGACGTAGGGCAACTAATGAAAAACTGTTTTTT.

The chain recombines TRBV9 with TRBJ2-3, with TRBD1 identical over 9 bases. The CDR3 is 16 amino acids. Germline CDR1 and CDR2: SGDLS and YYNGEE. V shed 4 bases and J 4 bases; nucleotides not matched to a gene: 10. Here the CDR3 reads CASSLDGTGKPDTQYF. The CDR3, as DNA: TGTGCCAGCAGCCTAGACGGGACAGGGAAGCCAGATACGCAGTATTTT.

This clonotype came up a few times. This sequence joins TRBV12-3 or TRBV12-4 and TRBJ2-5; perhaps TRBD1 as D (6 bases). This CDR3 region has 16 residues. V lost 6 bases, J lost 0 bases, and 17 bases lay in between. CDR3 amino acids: CASSTLGQRYQETQYF. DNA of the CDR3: TGTGCCAGCAGCACCCTCGGACAGAGATACCAAGAGACCCAGTACTTC.

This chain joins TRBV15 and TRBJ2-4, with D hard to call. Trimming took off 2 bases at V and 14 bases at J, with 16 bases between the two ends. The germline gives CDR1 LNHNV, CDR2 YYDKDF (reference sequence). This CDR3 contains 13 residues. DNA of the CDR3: TGTGCCACCAGCAGAATTACCTCAGGCGGAGAGTACTTC. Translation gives CATSRITSGGEYF.

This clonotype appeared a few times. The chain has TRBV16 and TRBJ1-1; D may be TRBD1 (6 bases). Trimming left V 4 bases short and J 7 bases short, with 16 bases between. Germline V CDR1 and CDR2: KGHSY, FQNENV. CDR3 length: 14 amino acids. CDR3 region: CASSPRGRVSEAFF. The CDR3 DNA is TGTGCCAGCAGCCCAAGGGGGAGGGTGAGTGAAGCTTTCTTT.

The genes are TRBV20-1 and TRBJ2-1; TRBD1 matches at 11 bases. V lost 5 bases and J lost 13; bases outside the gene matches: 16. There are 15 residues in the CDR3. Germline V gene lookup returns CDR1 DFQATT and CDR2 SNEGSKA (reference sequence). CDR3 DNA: TGCAGTGCTCAGGTCGGGACAGGGGGATTCCCAAGACAGTTCTTC. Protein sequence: CSAQVGTGGFPRQFF.

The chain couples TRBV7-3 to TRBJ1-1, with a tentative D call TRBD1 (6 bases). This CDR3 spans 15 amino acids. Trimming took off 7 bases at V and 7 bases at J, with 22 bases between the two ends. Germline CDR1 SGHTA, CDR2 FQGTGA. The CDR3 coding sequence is TGTGCCAGCAACCTCGGACCATTAGGGGGAAGTGAAGCTTTCTTT. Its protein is CASNLGPLGGSEAFF. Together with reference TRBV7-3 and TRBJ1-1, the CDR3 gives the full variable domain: GAGVSQTPSNKVTEKGKYVELRCDPISGHTALYWYRQSLGQGPEFLIYFQGTGAADDSGLPNDRFFAVRPEGSVSTLKIQRTERGDSAVYLCASNLGPLGGSEAFFGQGTRLTVV.

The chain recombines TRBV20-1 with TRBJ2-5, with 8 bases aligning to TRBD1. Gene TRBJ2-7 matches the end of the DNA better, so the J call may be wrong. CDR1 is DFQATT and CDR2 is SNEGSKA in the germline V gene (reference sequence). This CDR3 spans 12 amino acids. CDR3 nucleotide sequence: TGCAGTGCAGAGACAGGGGAGGACGAGCAGTACTTC. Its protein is CSAETGEDEQYF.

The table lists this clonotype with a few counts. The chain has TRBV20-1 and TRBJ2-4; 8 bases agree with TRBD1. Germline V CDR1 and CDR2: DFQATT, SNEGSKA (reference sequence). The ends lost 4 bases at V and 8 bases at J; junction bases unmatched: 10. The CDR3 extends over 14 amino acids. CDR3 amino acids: CSAIVRDRPYIQYF. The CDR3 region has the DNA TGCAGTGCTATTGTGAGGGACAGGCCGTACATTCAGTACTTC.

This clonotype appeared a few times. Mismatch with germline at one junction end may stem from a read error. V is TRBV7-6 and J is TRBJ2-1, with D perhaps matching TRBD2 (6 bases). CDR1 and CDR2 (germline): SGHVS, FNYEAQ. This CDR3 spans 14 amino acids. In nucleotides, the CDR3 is TGTACCAGCAGCTTAGCCGGCCTAGCGCATGAGCAGTTCTTC. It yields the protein CTSSLAGLAHEQFF.

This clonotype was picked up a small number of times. The CDR3 sequence is CASSIRIDSYEQYF. CDR3 bases: TGTGCCAGCAGTATCCGGATCGACTCCTACGAGCAGTACTTC. The chain employs TRBV12-3 or TRBV12-4 and TRBJ2-7, with D uncertain. Between the trimmed V and J ends, which lost 5 bases and 0 bases, there was a span of 11 bases. The CDR3 consists of 14 residues.

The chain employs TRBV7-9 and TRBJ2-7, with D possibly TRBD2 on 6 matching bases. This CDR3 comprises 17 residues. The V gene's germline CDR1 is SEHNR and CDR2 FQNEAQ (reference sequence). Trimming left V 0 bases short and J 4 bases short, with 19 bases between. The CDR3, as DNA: TGTGCCAGCAGCTTAGCTCGATTACCGGGACTGGATTACGAGCAGTACTTC. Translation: CASSLARLPGLDYEQYF.

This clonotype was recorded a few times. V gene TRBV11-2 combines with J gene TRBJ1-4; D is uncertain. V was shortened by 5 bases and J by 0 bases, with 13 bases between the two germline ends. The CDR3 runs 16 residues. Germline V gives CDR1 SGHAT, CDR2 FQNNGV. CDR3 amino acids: CASSLVWPATNEKLFF. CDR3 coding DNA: TGTGCCAGCAGCCTCGTATGGCCGGCAACTAATGAAAAACTGTTTTTT. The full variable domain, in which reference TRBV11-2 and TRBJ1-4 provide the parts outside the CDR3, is EAGVAQSPRYKIIEKRQSVAFWCNPISGHATLYWYQQILGQGPKLLIQFQNNGVVDDSQLPKDRFSAERLKGVDSTLKIQPAKLEDSAVYLCASSLVWPATNEKLFFGSGTQLSVL.

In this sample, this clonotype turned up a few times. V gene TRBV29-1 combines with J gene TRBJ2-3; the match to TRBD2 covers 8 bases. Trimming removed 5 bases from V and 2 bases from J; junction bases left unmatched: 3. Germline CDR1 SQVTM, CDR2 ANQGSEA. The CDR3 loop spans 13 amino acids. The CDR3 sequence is CSVLAGTTDTQYF. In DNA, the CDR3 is TGCAGCGTTTTAGCGGGGACCACAGATACGCAGTATTTT.

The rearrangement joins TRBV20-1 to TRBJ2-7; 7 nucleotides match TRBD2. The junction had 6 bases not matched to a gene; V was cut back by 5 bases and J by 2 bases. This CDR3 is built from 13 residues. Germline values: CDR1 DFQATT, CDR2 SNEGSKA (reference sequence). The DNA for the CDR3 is TGCAGTGCTGCCCCGGGGGGACCCTACGAGCAGTACTTC. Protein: CSAAPGGPYEQYF.

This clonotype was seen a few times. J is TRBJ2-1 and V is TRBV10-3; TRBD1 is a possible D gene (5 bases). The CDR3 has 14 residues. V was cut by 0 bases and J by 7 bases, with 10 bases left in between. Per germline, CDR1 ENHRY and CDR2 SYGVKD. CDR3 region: CAISESLGRNEQFF. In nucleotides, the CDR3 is TGTGCCATCAGTGAGTCGTTGGGGCGAAATGAGCAGTTCTTC.

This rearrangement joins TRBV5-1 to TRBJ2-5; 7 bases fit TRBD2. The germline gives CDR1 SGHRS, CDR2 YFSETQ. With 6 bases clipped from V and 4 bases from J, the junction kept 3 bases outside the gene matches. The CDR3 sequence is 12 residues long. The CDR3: CASKAGTETQYF. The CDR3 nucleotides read TGCGCCAGCAAAGCGGGAACAGAGACCCAGTACTTC.

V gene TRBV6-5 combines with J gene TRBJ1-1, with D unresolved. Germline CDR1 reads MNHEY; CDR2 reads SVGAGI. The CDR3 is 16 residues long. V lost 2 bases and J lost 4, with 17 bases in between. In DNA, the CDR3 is TGTGCCAGCAGTTACGGCCTGAGGGCTGTAGGCACTGAAGCTTTCTTT. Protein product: CASSYGLRAVGTEAFF.

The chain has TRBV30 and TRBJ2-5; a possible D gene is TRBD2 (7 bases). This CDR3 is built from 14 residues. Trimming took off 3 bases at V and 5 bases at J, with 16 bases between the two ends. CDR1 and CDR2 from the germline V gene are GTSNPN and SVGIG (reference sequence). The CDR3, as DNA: TGTGCCTGGAGGGGCGGGGGCTCGAGGGAGACCCAGTACTTC. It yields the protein CAWRGGGSRETQYF.

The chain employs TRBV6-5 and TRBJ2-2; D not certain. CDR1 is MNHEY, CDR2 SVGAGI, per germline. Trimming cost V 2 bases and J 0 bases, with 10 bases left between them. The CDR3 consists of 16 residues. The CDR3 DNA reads TGTGCCAGCAGTTACCCGGGCGGATCGAACACCGGGGAGCTGTTTTTT. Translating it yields CASSYPGGSNTGELFF.

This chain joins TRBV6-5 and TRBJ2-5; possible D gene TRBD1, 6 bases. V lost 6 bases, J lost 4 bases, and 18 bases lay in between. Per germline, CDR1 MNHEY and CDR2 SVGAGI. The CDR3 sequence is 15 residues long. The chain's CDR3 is CASRLFDRPGETQYF. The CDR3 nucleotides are TGTGCCAGCAGACTCTTCGACAGGCCTGGAGAGACCCAGTACTTC.

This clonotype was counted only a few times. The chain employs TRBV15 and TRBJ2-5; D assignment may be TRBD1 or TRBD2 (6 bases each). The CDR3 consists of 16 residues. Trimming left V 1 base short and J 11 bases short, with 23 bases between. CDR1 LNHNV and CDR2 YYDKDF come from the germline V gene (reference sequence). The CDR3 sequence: CATSRGGGTLSYEQYF. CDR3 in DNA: TGTGCCACCAGCAGAGGAGGAGGGACATTGTCCTACGAACAGTACTTC.

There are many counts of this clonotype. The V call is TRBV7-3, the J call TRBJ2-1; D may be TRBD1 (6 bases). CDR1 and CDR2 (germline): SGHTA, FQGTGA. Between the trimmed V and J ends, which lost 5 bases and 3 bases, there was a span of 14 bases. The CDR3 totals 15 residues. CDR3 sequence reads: CASSPRPRGYNEQFF. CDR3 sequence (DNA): TGTGCCAGCAGCCCCCGGCCCAGGGGCTACAATGAGCAGTTCTTC.

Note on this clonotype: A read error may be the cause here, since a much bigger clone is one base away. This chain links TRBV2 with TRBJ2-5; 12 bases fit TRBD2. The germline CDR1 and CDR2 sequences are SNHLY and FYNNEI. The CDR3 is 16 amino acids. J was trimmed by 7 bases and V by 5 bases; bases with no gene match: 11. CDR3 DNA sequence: TGTGCCAGCAGTAAGGACCTAGCGGGGGGGCTGGGGACCCAGTACTTC. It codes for CASSKDLAGGLGTQYF.

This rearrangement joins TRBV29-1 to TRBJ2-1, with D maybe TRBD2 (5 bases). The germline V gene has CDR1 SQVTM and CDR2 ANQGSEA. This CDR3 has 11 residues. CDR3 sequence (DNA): TGCTGTTCCCGGGACTACAATGAGCAGTTCTTC. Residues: CCSRDYNEQFF.

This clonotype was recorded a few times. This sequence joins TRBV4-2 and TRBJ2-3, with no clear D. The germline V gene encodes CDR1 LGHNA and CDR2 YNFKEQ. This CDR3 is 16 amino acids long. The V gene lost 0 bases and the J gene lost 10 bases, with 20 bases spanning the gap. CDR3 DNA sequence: TGTGCCAGCAGCCAAGATAGTGGCCGAGGCCGGGTTGCGCAGTATTTT. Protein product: CASSQDSGRGRVAQYF.

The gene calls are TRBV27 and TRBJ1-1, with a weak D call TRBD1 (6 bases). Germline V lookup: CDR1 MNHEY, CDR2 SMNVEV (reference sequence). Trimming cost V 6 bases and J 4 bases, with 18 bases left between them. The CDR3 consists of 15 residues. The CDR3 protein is CASRRAQGLGTEAFF. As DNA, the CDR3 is TGTGCCAGCAGGAGGGCCCAGGGGTTGGGCACTGAAGCTTTCTTT.

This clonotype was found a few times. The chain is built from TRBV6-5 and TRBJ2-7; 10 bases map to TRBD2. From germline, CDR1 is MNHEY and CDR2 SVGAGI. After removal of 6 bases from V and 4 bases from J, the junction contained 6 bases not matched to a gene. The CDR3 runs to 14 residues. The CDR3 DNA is TGTGCCAGCAGATTACTAGCGGGGAAATACGAGCAGTACTTC. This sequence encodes CASRLLAGKYEQYF.

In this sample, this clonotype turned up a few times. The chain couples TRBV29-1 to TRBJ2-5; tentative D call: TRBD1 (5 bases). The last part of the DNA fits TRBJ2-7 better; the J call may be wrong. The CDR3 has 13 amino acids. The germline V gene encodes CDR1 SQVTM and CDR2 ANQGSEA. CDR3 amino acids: CSGSTTATYEQYF. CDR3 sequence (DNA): TGCAGCGGGTCCACGACAGCGACCTACGAGCAGTACTTC.

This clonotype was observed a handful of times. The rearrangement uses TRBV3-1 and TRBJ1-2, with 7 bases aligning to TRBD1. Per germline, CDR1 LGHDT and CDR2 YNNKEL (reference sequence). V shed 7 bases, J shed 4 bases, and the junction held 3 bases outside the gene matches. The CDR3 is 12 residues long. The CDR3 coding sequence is TGTGCCAGCAACTGGGACAGCTATGGCTACACCTTC. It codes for CASNWDSYGYTF.